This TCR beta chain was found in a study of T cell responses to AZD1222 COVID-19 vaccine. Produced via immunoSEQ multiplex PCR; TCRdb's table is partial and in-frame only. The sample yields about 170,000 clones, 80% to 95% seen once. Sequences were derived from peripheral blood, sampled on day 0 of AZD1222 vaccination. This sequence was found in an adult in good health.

This CDR3 reads CASSYLATGDYGYTF. The CDR3 bases are TGTGCCAGCAGTTATCTGGCCACAGGTGACTATGGCTACACCTTC. This chain links TRBV6-5 with TRBJ1-2; possibly TRBD1 for D (5 bases). V lost 3 bases and J lost 3, with 14 bases in between. Germline loops: CDR1 MNHEY, CDR2 SVGAGI. The CDR3 contains 15 residues.